What follows are 20 T cell receptor beta chains derived from one specimen sequenced in a study of blood T cell repertoires in COVID-19. Using immunoSEQ multiplex PCR, the repertoire was profiled, and TCRdb retains in-frame clones only, with some absent. The sample has about 190,000 clones, about 77% seen once. The sequenced sample was peripheral blood. These receptors were taken from an elderly woman with active or convalescent COVID-19.

The rearrangement links TRBV5-5 to TRBJ2-5; D gene ambiguous. Germline loops: CDR1 SGHKS, CDR2 YYEKEE (reference sequence). The CDR3 sequence is 13 residues long. Between the trimmed V and J ends, which lost 0 bases and 5 bases, there was a span of 8 bases. The CDR3 spells CASSLDFAETQYF. CDR3 DNA sequence: TGTGCCAGCAGCTTGGACTTCGCCGAGACCCAGTACTTC.

The rearrangement links TRBV15 to TRBJ2-3, with D possibly matching TRBD1 (5 bases). The germline V and J ends were trimmed by 8 bases and 5 bases, with 11 bases remaining between them. Germline loops: CDR1 LNHNV, CDR2 YYDKDF (reference sequence). The length of the CDR3 is 12 residues. The CDR3 reads CATSTGRDTQYF. The CDR3 coding sequence is TGTGCCACCTCCACAGGAAGAGATACGCAGTATTTT.

The genes are TRBV28 and TRBJ2-4, with D possibly being TRBD1 (7 bases). The CDR3 consists of 16 residues. Germline loops: CDR1 MDHEN, CDR2 SYDVKM. Trimming took 5 bases from V and 0 from J, leaving 14 bases between them. CDR3 in amino acids: CASSPSGGLAKNIQYF. The DNA of the CDR3 is TGTGCCAGCAGTCCCTCAGGGGGACTAGCCAAAAACATTCAGTACTTC.

J is TRBJ2-3 and V is TRBV6-2 or TRBV6-3; D gene ambiguous. V shed 0 bases and J shed 2 bases, with 9 bases lying between them. Germline V gives CDR1 MNHEY, CDR2 SVGEGT. The CDR3 length is 15 residues. The DNA for the CDR3 is TGTGCCAGCAGTTACTCGGAACAGAACACAGATACGCAGTATTTT. It encodes CASSYSEQNTDTQYF.

The chain is built from TRBV6-5 and TRBJ2-7, with D possibly matching TRBD1 (7 bases). Germline CDR1 and CDR2: MNHEY and SVGAGI. The CDR3 covers 15 residues. Trimming removed 6 bases from V and 2 bases from J, with 17 bases in between. The CDR3 DNA sequence: TGTGCCAGCAGGGCCAGGGGGGCGGACCCCTACGAGCAGTACTTC. It codes for CASRARGADPYEQYF.

V gene TRBV6-1 combines with J gene TRBJ1-6; D perhaps matches TRBD1 (6 bases). V was trimmed by 2 bases and J by 6 bases, leaving 8 bases between them. The germline V gene encodes CDR1 MNHNS and CDR2 SASEGT. This CDR3 spans 14 amino acids. CDR3 sequence: CASSESRGNSPLHF. Written as DNA, the CDR3 is TGTGCCAGCAGTGAAAGCAGGGGTAATTCACCCCTCCACTTT.

A single count supports this clone. V usage is TRBV19 and J usage is TRBJ1-2; D gene uncertain. The ends were cut back, 5 bases at V and 5 bases at J, with 15 bases in the middle. The CDR3 runs 14 residues. Germline V gene lookup returns CDR1 LNHDA and CDR2 SQIVND (reference sequence). CDR3 protein: CASSGRFGRYGYTF. In nucleotides, the CDR3 is TGTGCCAGTAGTGGTCGGTTCGGGAGGTATGGCTACACCTTC.

This sequence joins TRBV5-1 and TRBJ2-3; no clear D gene. The CDR3 sequence is 18 residues long. The germline V and J ends were trimmed by 0 bases and 6 bases, with 23 bases remaining between them. Germline loops: CDR1 SGHRS, CDR2 YFSETQ. In DNA form, the CDR3 reads TGCGCCAGCAGCTTGGATTTTGCGGCCAACACGCCTGCGGATACGCAGTATTTT. The encoded protein is CASSLDFAANTPADTQYF.

The chain has TRBV28 and TRBJ1-2, with D hard to call. V was trimmed by 5 bases and J by 4 bases, leaving 11 bases between them. CDR1 is MDHEN, CDR2 SYDVKM, per germline. The CDR3 consists of 13 residues. CDR3 sequence reads: CASSPPRVYGYTF. DNA of the CDR3: TGTGCCAGCAGTCCCCCCCGGGTCTATGGCTACACCTTC.

J is TRBJ2-5 and V is TRBV9; unclear D gene. V was trimmed by 3 bases and J by 4 bases, leaving 13 bases between them. CDR1 and CDR2 (germline): SGDLS, YYNGEE. This CDR3 comprises 14 residues. In nucleotides, the CDR3 is TGTGCCAGCAGCGCTTTCGGTACGGGAGAGACCCAGTACTTC. It codes for CASSAFGTGETQYF.

This sequence joins TRBV6-5 and TRBJ2-3; 8 nucleotides align to TRBD2. V shed 6 bases, J shed 1 base, and the junction held 6 bases outside the gene matches. Looked up from germline, CDR1 is MNHEY and CDR2 is SVGAGI. This CDR3 has 15 amino acids. The CDR3 is CASRPGGGGTDTQYF. CDR3 nucleotides: TGTGCCAGCAGACCCGGGGGGGGCGGCACAGATACGCAGTATTTT.

This chain uses TRBV6-6 with TRBJ2-3, with 10 bases lining up with TRBD2. The CDR3 sequence is 15 residues long. Looked up from germline, CDR1 is MNHNY and CDR2 is SVGAGI (reference sequence). Trimming at V came to 8 bases and at J to 5 bases, leaving 10 bases not matched to a gene. CDR3 loop: CASGQAGGPEDTQYF. CDR3 bases: TGTGCCAGCGGTCAAGCGGGGGGGCCAGAAGATACGCAGTATTTT.

V is TRBV6-2 or TRBV6-3 and J is TRBJ2-7; TRBD1 agrees at 8 bases. This CDR3 comprises 15 residues. With V trimmed by 4 bases and J by 2 bases, 7 bases remained unmatched. Germline CDR1 and CDR2: MNHEY and SVGEGT. For the CDR3, the DNA is TGTGCCAGCAGTTCACGGACAGGGAAACCCTACGAGCAGTACTTC. It yields the protein CASSSRTGKPYEQYF.

This clone was recorded many times. The V call is TRBV4-3, the J call TRBJ2-1; 9 nucleotides align to TRBD2. Trimming took 4 bases from V and 9 from J; bases not matched to a gene: 7. This CDR3 contains 14 residues. The germline CDR1 and CDR2 sequences are LGHNA and YSLEER. The CDR3 reads CASSPGTSPSEQFF. In nucleotides, the CDR3 is TGCGCCAGCAGCCCCGGGACTAGCCCTAGTGAGCAGTTCTTC.

The DNA for the CDR3 is TGCGCCAGCAGCCCCGGGACATTGGGCACTGAAGCTTTCTTT. This gives the protein CASSPGTLGTEAFF. The chain links TRBV4-3 to TRBJ1-1, with D possibly matching TRBD1 (6 bases). The CDR3 has 14 residues. V gave up 4 bases and J gave up 4 bases, with 13 bases separating them. Per germline, CDR1 LGHNA and CDR2 YSLEER.

A few counts support this clone. The chain combines TRBV12-3 or TRBV12-4 with TRBJ2-1, with D maybe TRBD2 (6 bases). The CDR3 is 13 amino acids. V lost 3 bases and J lost 7, with 10 bases in between. For the CDR3, the DNA is TGTGCCAGCAGTTTGGGACTTGGGAATGAGCAGTTCTTC. Amino acids: CASSLGLGNEQFF.

The chain uses TRBV10-3 and TRBJ2-3; a weak D match, TRBD2 (6 bases). Trimming took 1 base from V and 2 from J, leaving 13 bases between them. CDR1 is ENHRY, CDR2 SYGVKD, per germline. CDR3 size: 16 residues. The CDR3 nucleotides read TGTGCCATCAGTGAGTTGGCAGGAGGGGCCACAGATACGCAGTATTTT. Translation gives CAISELAGGATDTQYF.

On this clone: This same CDR3 is encoded by further DNA sequences in the sample. The V call is TRBV24-1, the J call TRBJ1-2; D is ambiguous. V lost 1 base, J lost 5 bases, and 7 bases lay in between. CDR1 KGHDR and CDR2 SFDVKD come from the germline V gene. The CDR3 contains 13 residues. This CDR3 is CATSDLRGYGYTF. CDR3 sequence (DNA): TGTGCCACCAGTGATTTAAGAGGATATGGCTACACCTTC.

The V gene is TRBV25-1, the J gene TRBJ1-4, with 9 bases aligning to TRBD1. The CDR3 has 14 amino acids. CDR1 and CDR2 from the germline V gene are MGHDK and SYGVNS. The V and J ends lost 7 bases and 5 bases, in that order; junction bases with no gene match: 5. The CDR3 DNA reads TGTGCCAGCACACAACAGGGGGCGAATGAAAAACTGTTTTTT. Translated, it gives CASTQQGANEKLFF.

J is TRBJ1-1 and V is TRBV11-3; 9 nucleotides match TRBD1. The CDR3 loop spans 14 amino acids. Germline V lookup: CDR1 SGHNT, CDR2 YENEEA. V was clipped by 1 base and J by 7 bases; unmatched bases: 4. The CDR3 DNA reads as TGTGCCAGCAGCTTAGGGGGGGACAGGGTTGAAGCTTTCTTT. Its protein is CASSLGGDRVEAFF.